Each of the 27 T cell receptor beta chains below was sequenced from the same sample in a study of blood T cell repertoires in COVID-19 (dated by TCRdb to about 2020). The library was obtained by the immunoSEQ multiplex PCR assay. TCRdb re-hosts the immuneACCESS table, in-frame sequences only. Its copies lack some clones; in the studies checked, an unresolved V gene accounts for under half of them, and the cause for the rest is not known. The sample table contains more than 300,000 clones; only one count was recorded for roughly nine tenths of them. 5.5% to 7% of the sample is held by the ten biggest clonotypes. Sequenced sample: PBMCs or T cells enriched from blood (not recorded which). Every receptor here comes from a woman aged 25 to 39 who had recovered from COVID-19.

This clone was found a few times. V usage is TRBV19 and J usage is TRBJ1-4; a weak D match, TRBD1 (5 bases). This CDR3 region has 15 residues. Trimming stripped 4 bases from V and 6 bases from J, with 15 bases between. Germline V gives CDR1 LNHDA, CDR2 SQIVND (reference sequence). The CDR3 DNA sequence: TGTGCCAGTAGTACTCCCGGGACTTTAGATGAAAAACTGTTTTTT. It is translated as CASSTPGTLDEKLFF.

J is TRBJ1-2 and V is TRBV2; D is perhaps TRBD1 (6 bases). V was cut by 6 bases and J by 3 bases, with 11 bases left in between. This CDR3 has 13 residues. Germline loops: CDR1 SNHLY, CDR2 FYNNEI. CDR3 DNA: TGTGCCAGCAGCCCCCAGGGGTACTATGGCTACACCTTC. It translates to CASSPQGYYGYTF. The whole variable domain, remainder taken from reference TRBV2 and TRBJ1-2, is EPEVTQTPSHQVTQMGQEVILRCVPISNHLYFYWYRQILGQKVEFLVSFYNNEISEKSEIFDDQFSVERPDGSNFTLKIRSTKLEDSAMYFCASSPQGYYGYTFGSGTRLTVV.

This rearrangement joins TRBV5-1 to TRBJ2-7; perhaps TRBD1 as D (6 bases). The V gene lost 4 bases and the J gene lost 1 base, with 15 bases spanning the gap. Germline V gene sequence: CDR1 SGHRS, CDR2 YFSETQ. This CDR3 region has 15 residues. The CDR3 bases are TGCGCCAGCAGCCGTCGGACAGATTCTTCCTACGAGCAGTACTTC. Residues: CASSRRTDSSYEQYF.

The rearrangement links TRBV12-3 or TRBV12-4 to TRBJ1-1; D remains ambiguous. The CDR3 has 12 amino acids. The V end was cut by 5 bases, the J end by 5 bases, with 9 bases between. The CDR3 loop is CASSLFVTEAFF. The CDR3 DNA reads as TGTGCCAGCAGTCTCTTCGTTACTGAAGCTTTCTTT.

V is TRBV6-5 and J is TRBJ2-1, with 8 bases fitting TRBD1. With V trimmed by 6 bases and J by 7 bases, 11 bases remained unmatched. The CDR3 has 15 residues. Germline-derived CDR1 and CDR2 are MNHEY and SVGAGI. CDR3 nucleotides: TGTGCCAGCAGACGCGACAGGGGAATGGGGAATGAGCAGTTCTTC. Translated: CASRRDRGMGNEQFF.

CDR3 coding DNA: TGTGCCAGCAGCGTAGGGGCAACGTGGAATGAAAAACTGTTTTTT. Protein sequence: CASSVGATWNEKLFF. The genes are TRBV9 and TRBJ1-4, with unresolved D. Trimming pared 0 bases from V and 5 bases from J, leaving 11 bases between. Per germline, CDR1 SGDLS and CDR2 YYNGEE. The CDR3 spans 15 residues.

The chain has TRBV7-2 and TRBJ1-2, with TRBD1 matching 10 bases. Germline assignment: CDR1 SGHTA and CDR2 FQGNSA. The CDR3 sequence is 14 residues long. V lost 4 bases, J lost 5 bases, and 4 bases stayed unmatched. The CDR3 region has the DNA TGTGCCAGCAGCTCGCCGGGACAGGGGTATGGCTACACCTTC. It is translated as CASSSPGQGYGYTF.

The rearrangement links TRBV7-9 to TRBJ2-2, with a weak D call TRBD2 (5 bases). In germline, CDR1 is SEHNR, CDR2 FQNEAQ (reference sequence). This CDR3 is built from 14 residues. Between the trimmed V and J ends, which lost 8 bases and 7 bases, there was a span of 17 bases. CDR3 residues: CASSPSPGDGELFF. DNA for the CDR3: TGTGCCAGCTCCCCGAGCCCCGGGGACGGGGAGCTGTTTTTT.

This sequence joins TRBV11-2 and TRBJ2-1; 9 bases agree with TRBD1. The CDR3 has 15 residues. Per the germline V gene, CDR1 is SGHAT and CDR2 is FQNNGV. The J segment lost 6 bases and the V segment lost 4 bases, leaving 7 bases of the junction unmatched. CDR3: CASSWGDRVGNEQFF. The CDR3, as DNA: TGTGCCAGCAGCTGGGGGGACAGGGTGGGCAATGAGCAGTTCTTC.

V gene TRBV6-5 combines with J gene TRBJ1-4, with D possibly TRBD1 on 5 matching bases. Germline assignment: CDR1 MNHEY and CDR2 SVGAGI. The CDR3 runs 15 residues. The V gene lost 7 bases and the J gene lost 4 bases, with 16 bases spanning the gap. The CDR3 reads CASTDSFRVNEKLFF. In DNA, the CDR3 is TGTGCCAGCACCGACTCCTTCAGGGTTAATGAAAAACTGTTTTTT.

This chain uses TRBV12-3 or TRBV12-4 with TRBJ2-7; 7 bases are shared with TRBD2. J gave up 3 bases and V 7 bases, and 3 bases lay outside the gene matches. CDR3 length equals 12 residues. The CDR3 protein is CASTPGGYEQYF. CDR3 DNA sequence: TGTGCCAGCACTCCGGGAGGCTACGAGCAGTACTTC.

The chain carries TRBV30 and TRBJ1-2; D unresolved. This CDR3 region has 14 residues. Germline-derived CDR1 and CDR2 are GTSNPN and SVGIG (reference sequence). Trimming removed 2 bases at V and 0 bases at J, with 10 bases between. The chain's CDR3 is CAWSLITANYGYTF. The CDR3 DNA reads as TGTGCCTGGAGTCTAATCACAGCTAACTATGGCTACACCTTC.

This clone was seen only once. The V gene is TRBV21-1, the J gene TRBJ1-5. TRBV21-1 constitutes a pseudogene. The CDR3 loop spans 14 amino acids. CDR3 sequence (DNA): TGTGCCAGCAGCAAGAATTCGGGTTTGTTGCCCCAGCATTTT. This sequence encodes CASSKNSGLLPQHF.

This chain links TRBV10-3 with TRBJ2-2; a possible D gene is TRBD1 (5 bases). Deletions cut 4 bases from V and 1 base from J, with 7 bases between. Germline lookup yields CDR1 ENHRY and CDR2 SYGVKD. The CDR3 loop spans 14 amino acids. CDR3 DNA: TGTGCCATCAGTGGACAGAAGAACACCGGGGAGCTGTTTTTT. It is translated as CAISGQKNTGELFF.

CDR3 bases: TGTGCCAGCAGCCTCGGGGGGCAATATGGCTACACCTTC. It yields the protein CASSLGGQYGYTF. The chain carries TRBV11-2 and TRBJ1-2; tentative D call: TRBD1 (6 bases). CDR1 is SGHAT, CDR2 FQNNGV, per germline. Trimming took off 5 bases at V and 5 bases at J, with 12 bases between the two ends. CDR3 size: 13 residues.

CDR3 DNA sequence: TGCAGCGTTGACATCCTGACAGGGGGCTACACCTTC. Translated: CSVDILTGGYTF. This rearrangement joins TRBV29-1 to TRBJ1-2; 7 bases align to TRBD1. CDR3 length equals 12 residues. Per the germline V gene, CDR1 is SQVTM and CDR2 is ANQGSEA. V gave up 3 bases and J gave up 8 bases; unmatched junction bases: 6. The entire variable domain, with the rest obtained from reference TRBV29-1 and TRBJ1-2, is as follows: SAVISQKPSRDICQRGTSLTIQCQVDSQVTMMFWYRQQPGQSLTLIATANQGSEATYESGFVIDKFPISRPNLTFSTLTVSNMSPEDSSIYLCSVDILTGGYTFGSGTRLTVV.

The chain combines TRBV29-1 with TRBJ2-5, with D unresolved. From germline, CDR1 is SQVTM and CDR2 ANQGSEA. This CDR3 is built from 13 residues. V was pared by 2 bases and J by 5 bases, with 12 bases between. CDR3: CSVELRPTETQYF. The CDR3 DNA reads TGCAGCGTTGAATTGCGGCCAACGGAGACCCAGTACTTC.

This clone was observed a single time. This rearrangement joins TRBV27 to TRBJ2-7; D is possibly TRBD1 (5 bases). CDR1 and CDR2 from the germline V gene are MNHEY and SMNVEV (reference sequence). V gave up 0 bases and J gave up 5 bases, with 11 bases separating them. The length of the CDR3 is 14 residues. In DNA form, the CDR3 reads TGTGCCAGCAGTTTATCACCAGGGTGGCACGAGCAGTACTTC. Its translation is CASSLSPGWHEQYF.

The genes are TRBV9 and TRBJ2-3, with 11 nucleotides matching TRBD2. Trimming removed 4 bases from V and 0 bases from J; junction bases left unmatched: 7. The CDR3 covers 17 residues. The germline V gene encodes CDR1 SGDLS and CDR2 YYNGEE. The CDR3 nucleotides are TGTGCCAGCAGCCCCGGACTAGCGGGCTCTAGCACAGATACGCAGTATTTT. Its translation: CASSPGLAGSSTDTQYF.

V and J are TRBV5-4 and TRBJ1-4; 9 bases line up with TRBD1. Looked up from germline, CDR1 is SGHNT and CDR2 is YYREEE (reference sequence). The length of the CDR3 is 16 residues. The V gene end was trimmed by 4 bases and the J gene end by 1 base; junction bases not matched to a gene: 5. DNA of the CDR3: TGTGCCAGCAGCCCGGGACAGGGTATAACTAATGAAAAACTGTTTTTT. As protein: CASSPGQGITNEKLFF. Using reference TRBV5-4 and TRBJ1-4 for the parts outside the CDR3, the full variable domain is ETGVTQSPTHLIKTRGQQVTLRCSSQSGHNTVSWYQQALGQGPQFIFQYYREEENGRGNFPPRFSGLQFPNYSSELNVNALELDDSALYLCASSPGQGITNEKLFFGSGTQLSVL.

J is TRBJ1-3 and V is TRBV6-6; 9 bases map to TRBD1. Losses at the gene ends were 10 bases for V and 4 bases for J; bases not matched to a gene: 5. CDR1 and CDR2 from the germline V gene are MNHNY and SVGAGI (reference sequence). The CDR3 runs 13 residues. CDR3 bases: TGTGCCATTAACAGGGGGCAGGGAAACACCATATATTTT. It specifies CAINRGQGNTIYF.

V gene TRBV5-1 combines with J gene TRBJ2-3, with TRBD1 identical over 9 bases. Germline CDR1 and CDR2: SGHRS and YFSETQ. The CDR3 runs 16 residues. The V and J ends lost 0 bases and 3 bases, in that order; junction bases with no gene match: 5. The CDR3 DNA reads TGCGCCAGCAGCTTGGATTTGGGACAGGGTACAGATACGCAGTATTTT. Its protein is CASSLDLGQGTDTQYF.

The chain recombines TRBV18 with TRBJ1-2; perhaps TRBD1 as D (5 bases). This CDR3 has 12 residues. Looked up from germline, CDR1 is KGHSH and CDR2 is LQKENI. Trimming removed 3 bases from V and 6 bases from J, with 8 bases in between. Written as DNA, the CDR3 is TGTGCCAGCTCACCGGTAGGGGATGGCTACACCTTC. Protein product: CASSPVGDGYTF.

The V and J genes are TRBV30 and TRBJ2-3, with TRBD1 matching 8 bases. CDR3 length: 15 amino acids. V dropped 2 bases and J dropped 2; count of bases not matched to a gene: 6. CDR1 GTSNPN and CDR2 SVGIG come from the germline V gene (reference sequence). CDR3 in amino acids: CAWSSLDRVTDTQYF. The CDR3 nucleotides read TGTGCCTGGAGTTCTCTGGACAGGGTCACAGATACGCAGTATTTT.

The V call is TRBV18, the J call TRBJ2-7; 8 positions match TRBD1. The germline V gene has CDR1 KGHSH and CDR2 LQKENI. The CDR3 is 15 residues long. The trim removed 3 bases at V and 3 bases at J, leaving 7 bases unmatched. CDR3 nucleotides: TGTGCCAGCTCACCCGTCCACGACAGGGGCTACGAGCAGTACTTC. Translation gives CASSPVHDRGYEQYF.

The chain is built from TRBV25-1 and TRBJ1-4; 9 bases line up with TRBD1. Per the germline V gene, CDR1 is MGHDK and CDR2 is SYGVNS. The length of the CDR3 is 13 residues. With 8 bases clipped from V and 5 bases from J, the junction kept 3 bases outside the gene matches. The CDR3 region is CASAGTGNEKLFF. The CDR3 nucleotides are TGTGCCAGCGCCGGGACAGGGAATGAAAAACTGTTTTTT.

For the CDR3, the DNA is TGTGCCAGCAGCCGCCCCCGGGGTGGTTACAATGAGCAGTTCTTC. Protein: CASSRPRGGYNEQFF. The J gene is TRBJ2-1, the V gene TRBV7-9, with D possibly matching TRBD2 (5 bases). The CDR3 consists of 15 residues. V was cut by 5 bases and J by 4 bases, with 15 bases left in between. Germline CDR1 and CDR2: SEHNR and FQNEAQ (reference sequence).